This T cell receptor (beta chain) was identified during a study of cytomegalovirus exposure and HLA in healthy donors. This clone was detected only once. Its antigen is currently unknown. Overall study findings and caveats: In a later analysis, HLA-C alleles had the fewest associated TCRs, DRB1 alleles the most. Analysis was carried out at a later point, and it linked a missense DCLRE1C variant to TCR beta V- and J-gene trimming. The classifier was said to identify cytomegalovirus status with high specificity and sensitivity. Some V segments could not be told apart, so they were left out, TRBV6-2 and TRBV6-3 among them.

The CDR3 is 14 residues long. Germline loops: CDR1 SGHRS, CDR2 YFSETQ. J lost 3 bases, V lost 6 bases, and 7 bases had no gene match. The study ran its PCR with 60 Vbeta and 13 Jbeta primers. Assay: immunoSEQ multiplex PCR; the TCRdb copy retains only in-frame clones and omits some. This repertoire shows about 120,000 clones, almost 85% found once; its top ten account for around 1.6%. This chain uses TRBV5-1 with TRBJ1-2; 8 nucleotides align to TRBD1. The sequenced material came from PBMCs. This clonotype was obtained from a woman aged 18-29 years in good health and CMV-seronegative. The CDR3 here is CASTQGQAYYGYTF. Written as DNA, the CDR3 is TGCGCCAGCACCCAGGGACAGGCCTACTATGGCTACACCTTC.